Sequencing of this T cell receptor beta chain was carried out in a study of blood T cell repertoires in COVID-19. The table lists this clone with many counts. The method was immunoSEQ multiplex PCR; TCRdb's version includes in-frame clones alone and lacks a portion of them. The table has about 330,000 clones, about four fifths seen once. Between the trimmed V and J ends, which lost 0 bases and 6 bases, there was a span of 12 bases. This CDR3 has 13 residues. Germline CDR1 is GTSNPN and CDR2 is SVGIG (reference sequence). Sample: peripheral blood. The receptor was isolated from a woman between 45 and 60 years old with acute or convalescent COVID-19. This sequence joins TRBV30 and TRBJ2-7; D remains ambiguous. The CDR3: CAWSVALLSEQYF. The CDR3 DNA follows: TGTGCCTGGAGTGTAGCCCTCTTATCCGAGCAGTACTTC.